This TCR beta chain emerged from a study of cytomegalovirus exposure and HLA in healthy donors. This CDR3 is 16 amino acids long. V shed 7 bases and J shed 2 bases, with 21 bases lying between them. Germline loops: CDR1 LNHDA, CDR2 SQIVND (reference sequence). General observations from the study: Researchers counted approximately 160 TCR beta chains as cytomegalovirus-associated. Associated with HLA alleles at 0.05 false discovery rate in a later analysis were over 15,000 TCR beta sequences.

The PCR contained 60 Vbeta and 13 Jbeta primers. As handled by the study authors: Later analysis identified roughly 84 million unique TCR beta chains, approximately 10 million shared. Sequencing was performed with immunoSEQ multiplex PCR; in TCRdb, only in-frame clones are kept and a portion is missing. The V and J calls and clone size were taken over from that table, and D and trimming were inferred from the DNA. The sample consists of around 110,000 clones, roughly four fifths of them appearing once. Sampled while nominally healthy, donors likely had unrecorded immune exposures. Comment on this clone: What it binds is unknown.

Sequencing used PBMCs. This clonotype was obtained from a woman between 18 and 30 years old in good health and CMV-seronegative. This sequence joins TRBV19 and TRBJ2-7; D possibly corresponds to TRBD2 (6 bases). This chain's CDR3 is CASTPYWRVCPYEQYF. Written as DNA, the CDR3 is TGTGCCAGTACCCCATATTGGAGGGTTTGCCCCTACGAGCAGTACTTC.